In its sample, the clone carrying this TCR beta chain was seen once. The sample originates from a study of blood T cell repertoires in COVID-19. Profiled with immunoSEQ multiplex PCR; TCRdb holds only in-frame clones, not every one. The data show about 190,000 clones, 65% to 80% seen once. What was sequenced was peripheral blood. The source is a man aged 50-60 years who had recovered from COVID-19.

CDR3: CASSFFAKGKTQYF. CDR3 nucleotides: TGTGCCAGCAGTTTTTTCGCCAAGGGGAAGACCCAGTACTTC. The chain links TRBV27 to TRBJ2-5; a possible D gene is TRBD1 (5 bases). The CDR3 consists of 14 residues. Germline V gives CDR1 MNHEY, CDR2 SMNVEV (reference sequence). The V and J ends lost 3 bases and 6 bases respectively, with 14 bases between them.